Listed below are T cell receptor beta chains from one sample, sequenced in a study of Ad26.COV2.S vaccination and SARS-CoV-2 variants. Sequenced by immunoSEQ multiplex PCR; TCRdb stores in-frame clones only, minus some. The data hold 500,000 or so clones, with approximately 88% observed a single time. Sequenced here: peripheral blood, sampled in a trial of Ad26.COV2.S vaccine versus placebo. All receptors derive from a person aged 18-65 years who received the Ad26.COV2.S COVID-19 vaccine or a placebo. The CDR3 runs from the conserved cysteine through the conserved F or W. Each record gives: D gene, J gene, clone size, V gene, CDR3 DNA, CDR3 protein. A D gene is named only where the DNA matches it firmly. The size field is filled for only some rows; it gives once, few, many or a size class.

NA | TRBJ2-1 | once | TRBV7-3 | TGTGCCAGCAGCTTAGTGGATAATGAGCAGTTCTTC | CASSLVDNEQFF
NA | TRBJ2-7 | NA | TRBV6-1 | TGTGCCAGCAGTGAAGAGCGCGGTCGGGGCTCGGACGAGCAGTACTTC | CASSEERGRGSDEQYF
NA | TRBJ1-5 | NA | TRBV6-5 | TGTGCCAGCAGTTACGGGTCCGGAGGGAATCAGCCCCAGCATTTT | CASSYGSGGNQPQHF
NA | TRBJ1-1 | NA | TRBV6-5 | TGTGCCAGCATGGGCCAAGGGGCCACTGAAGCTTTCTTT | CASMGQGATEAFF
NA | TRBJ1-6 | NA | TRBV4-1 | TGCGCCAGCAGCCAGGGGGGACGGTCACCCCTCCACTTT | CASSQGGRSPLHF
TRBD2 | TRBJ2-5 | NA | TRBV5-1 | TGCGCCAGCACTAGCGGGACATCCGGCGTGTGGGAGACCCAGTACTTC | CASTSGTSGVWETQYF
NA | TRBJ2-3 | few | TRBV2 | TGTGCCAGCAGTGAGGGGGGGCTGCCAAGCACAGATACGCAGTATTTT | CASSEGGLPSTDTQYF
NA | TRBJ2-1 | NA | TRBV5-1 | TGCGCCAGCAGCTCAGGATTAGACAGCTCCTACAATGAGCAGTTCTTC | CASSSGLDSSYNEQFF
TRBD1 | TRBJ1-5 | NA | TRBV24-1 | TGTGCCACCAGTGACACAGGGGGCCTGGGTCAGCCCCAGCATTTT | CATSDTGGLGQPQHF
TRBD1 | TRBJ1-5 | NA | TRBV6-2/TRBV6-3 | TGTGCCAGCAGTTACAACAGGGGAGGTCAGCCCCAGCATTTT | CASSYNRGGQPQHF
NA | TRBJ1-2 | NA | TRBV9 | TGTGCCAGCAGCGTAGATAGCCAGGGAATCTATGGCTACACCTTC | CASSVDSQGIYGYTF
TRBD1 | TRBJ1-6 | NA | TRBV28 | TGTGCCAGCACCCACACGACAGGGTTAAGTTCACCCCTCCACTTT | CASTHTTGLSSPLHF
NA | TRBJ1-5 | few | TRBV5-1 | TGCGCCAGCAGCTTGGATGGGGGCCCATGGGAGCCCCAGCATTTT | CASSLDGGPWEPQHF
NA | TRBJ2-7 | NA | TRBV3-1/TRBV3-2 | TGTGCCAGCAGCCAAGAACTCGCCGGTGAGACATCCAGGGCCTACGAGCAGTACTTC | CASSQELAGETSRAYEQYF
NA | TRBJ2-6 | NA | TRBV9 | TGTGCCAGCAGCGTGGACCCTGGGGCCAACGTCCTGACTTTC | CASSVDPGANVLTF
TRBD1 | TRBJ2-7 | NA | TRBV15 | TGTGCCACCAGCAGGGATCCGGGACAGGGTTGGGAGCAGTACTTC | CATSRDPGQGWEQYF
NA | TRBJ1-5 | NA | TRBV24-1 | TGTGCCACCAGTGACCCTAATCAGCCCCAGCATTTT | CATSDPNQPQHF
NA | TRBJ2-7 | NA | TRBV3-1/TRBV3-2 | TGTGCCAGCAGCCACGATACTAGGCGCTACGAGCAGTACTTC | CASSHDTRRYEQYF
TRBD2 | TRBJ2-1 | NA | TRBV11-1 | TGTGCCAGCCAACCGGGACTAGAAATCTACAATGAGCAGTTCTTC | CASQPGLEIYNEQFF
NA | TRBJ2-1 | NA | TRBV6-5 | TGTGCCAGCAGGATCGGGGACCCTTGGGATGAGCAGTTCTTC | CASRIGDPWDEQFF
NA | TRBJ1-3 | NA | TRBV5-6 | TGTGCCAGCAATTGGGGGGGCTTCGGAAACACCATATATTTT | CASNWGGFGNTIYF
TRBD2 | TRBJ2-1 | NA | TRBV19 | TGTGCCAGTAGTATCTCCGGGACTAGAATCGTTGATGAGCAGTTCTTC | CASSISGTRIVDEQFF
TRBD2 | TRBJ2-1 | NA | TRBV9 | TGTGCCAGCGGCGGCGGGAGGGCCAATGAGCAGTTCTTC | CASGGGRANEQFF
NA | TRBJ2-2 | NA | TRBV2 | TGTGCCAGCAGTGAACCCAGGGGTATTAGCACCGGGGAGCTGTTTTTT | CASSEPRGISTGELFF
NA | TRBJ1-1 | NA | TRBV28 | TGTGCCAGCAGTTTGAATTCTCAAACCCCAAAGCCGGCTTTCTTT | CASSLNSQTPKPAFF
NA | TRBJ1-3 | NA | TRBV20-1 | TGCAGTGCTAGTATCGGGGGTTATGGAAACACCATATATTTT | CSASIGGYGNTIYF
NA | TRBJ2-3 | few | TRBV11-3 | TGTGCCAGCAGCTTAGGTACCCTGAGCACAGATACGCAGTATTTT | CASSLGTLSTDTQYF